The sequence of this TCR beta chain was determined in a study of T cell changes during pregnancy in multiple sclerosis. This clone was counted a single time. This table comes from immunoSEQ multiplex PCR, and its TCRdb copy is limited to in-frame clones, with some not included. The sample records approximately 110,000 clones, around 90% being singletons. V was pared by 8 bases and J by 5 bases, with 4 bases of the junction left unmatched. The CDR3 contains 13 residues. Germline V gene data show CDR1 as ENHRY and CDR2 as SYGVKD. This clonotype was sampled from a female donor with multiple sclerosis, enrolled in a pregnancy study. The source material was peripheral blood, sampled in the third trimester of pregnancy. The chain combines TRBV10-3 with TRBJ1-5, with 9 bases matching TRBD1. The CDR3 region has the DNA TGTGCCATCGCCCGGGACAGGGATCAGCCCCAGCATTTT. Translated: CAIARDRDQPQHF.